Below are 9 T cell receptor beta chains sequenced from a single sample in a study of blood T cell repertoires in COVID-19. The repertoire was sequenced with immunoSEQ multiplex PCR; TCRdb's copy has only in-frame clones and lacks some. The sample lists roughly 410,000 clones; around 87% were seen once. The sequenced material came from peripheral blood. These receptors all come from a woman in her sixties or seventies with COVID-19, enrolled during active disease.

This clone was recorded only once. V usage is TRBV5-1 and J usage is TRBJ1-6, with 9 bases fitting TRBD1. CDR3 length: 16 residues. From germline, CDR1 is SGHRS and CDR2 YFSETQ. J lost 4 bases, V lost 4 bases, and 6 bases had no gene match. CDR3: CASSPDRGTYNSPLHF. In DNA, the CDR3 is TGCGCCAGCAGCCCCGACAGGGGGACATATAATTCACCCCTCCACTTT. The whole variable domain, remainder taken from reference TRBV5-1 and TRBJ1-6, is KAGVTQTPRYLIKTRGQQVTLSCSPISGHRSVSWYQQTPGQGLQFLFEYFSETQRNKGNFPGRFSGRQFSNSRSEMNVSTLELGDSALYLCASSPDRGTYNSPLHFGNGTRLTVT.

This chain links TRBV7-2 with TRBJ2-1; D is ambiguous. Germline V lookup: CDR1 SGHTA, CDR2 FQGNSA. V dropped 4 bases and J dropped 0 bases, with 13 bases sitting between them. The CDR3 runs 16 residues. DNA of the CDR3: TGTGCCAGCAGCTCCCAAGCGAGTTTCTCCTACAATGAGCAGTTCTTC. Encoded protein: CASSSQASFSYNEQFF.

The chain employs TRBV7-6 and TRBJ2-1, with 7 bases that match TRBD2. The junction had 5 bases not matched to a gene; V was cut back by 1 base and J by 2 bases. This CDR3 comprises 16 residues. Germline values: CDR1 SGHVS, CDR2 FNYEAQ. CDR3 in DNA: TGTGCCAGCAGCTTAGGACTAGCCGGCACCTACAATGAGCAGTTCTTC. It translates to CASSLGLAGTYNEQFF. The full variable domain, in which reference TRBV7-6 and TRBJ2-1 provide the parts outside the CDR3, is GAGVSQSPRYKVTKRGQDVALRCDPISGHVSLYWYRQALGQGPEFLTYFNYEAQQDKSGLPNDRFSAERPEGSISTLTIQRTEQRDSAMYRCASSLGLAGTYNEQFFGPGTRLTVL.

This chain links TRBV19 with TRBJ1-6; D may be TRBD1 (6 bases). The CDR3 covers 14 residues. Trimming left V 2 bases short and J 8 bases short, with 10 bases between. Germline V gene data show CDR1 as LNHDA and CDR2 as SQIVND (reference sequence). CDR3 bases: TGTGCCAGTAGTATATTAAACAGGGATTCACCCCTCCACTTT. Encoded protein: CASSILNRDSPLHF.

The chain couples TRBV14 to TRBJ2-7; maybe TRBD1 (6 bases). CDR3 length: 17 amino acids. The V end lost 1 base, the J end lost 2 bases, and 18 bases lay between the germline ends. The germline V gene has CDR1 SGHDN and CDR2 FVKESK. CDR3 DNA: TGTGCCAGCAGCCAAGCAACGAGCCGACAGGCCACCTACGAGCAGTACTTC. Its protein product is CASSQATSRQATYEQYF.

CDR3 protein: CASSVSGSGVSYEQYF. The CDR3 DNA is TGCGCCAGCAGCGTGAGCGGTTCGGGAGTGTCCTACGAGCAGTACTTC. The genes are TRBV5-1 and TRBJ2-7, with D perhaps matching TRBD2 (6 bases). V lost 4 bases, J lost 1 base, and 18 bases lay in between. Germline V gives CDR1 SGHRS, CDR2 YFSETQ. The CDR3 runs 16 residues.

This clone was detected a few times. The chain has TRBV3-1 (or the pseudogene TRBV3-2) and TRBJ1-1; D might be TRBD1 (6 bases). Germline V gives CDR1 LGHDT, CDR2 YNNKEL (reference sequence). The germline V and J ends were trimmed by 1 base and 2 bases, with 11 bases remaining between them. The CDR3 runs 15 residues. CDR3 residues: CASSQGDTLNTEAFF. The CDR3 DNA follows: TGTGCCAGCAGCCAAGGGGACACACTAAACACTGAAGCTTTCTTT.

V usage is TRBV18 and J usage is TRBJ2-3, with D tentatively TRBD1 (5 bases). This CDR3 spans 15 amino acids. V was trimmed by 4 bases and J by 3 bases, leaving 14 bases between them. Germline loops: CDR1 KGHSH, CDR2 LQKENI. As DNA, the CDR3 is TGTGCCAGCTCACGCCTCACCCAGGGTACAGATACGCAGTATTTT. Translating gives CASSRLTQGTDTQYF. Complete variable domain (other parts from reference TRBV18 and TRBJ2-3): NAGVMQNPRHLVRRRGQEARLRCSPMKGHSHVYWYRQLPEEGLKFMVYLQKENIIDESGMPKERFSAEFPKEGPSILRIQQVVRGDSAAYFCASSRLTQGTDTQYFGPGTRLTVL.

The V call is TRBV12-5, the J call TRBJ2-3; possible D gene TRBD1, 6 bases. The V and J ends lost 11 bases and 0 bases respectively, with 15 bases between them. The CDR3 is 14 amino acids. CDR1 LGHNT and CDR2 FRNRAP come from the germline V gene. The CDR3 DNA reads as TGTGCTGGAACGGCAGGGGCTAGCACAGATACGCAGTATTTT. Its protein product is CAGTAGASTDTQYF.